A single sample gave rise to the 21 T cell receptor beta chains below, sequenced in a study of CD8+ T cells in alopecia areata. The sample's treatment: oral pan-JAK inhibitor, 5-10 mg twice daily. cDNA serving as the sequencing template came from extracted, reverse transcribed RNA. The table came from immunoSEQ multiplex PCR; TCRdb's copy has only in-frame clones and leaves some out. This table has fewer than 110,000 clones, 60% appearing once. This sample comprised CD8+ T cells sorted from blood, obtained at approximately week 61, from a patient treated with tofacitinib. These receptors came from a human donor with alopecia areata.

This chain uses TRBV6-5 with TRBJ2-1; no reliable D call. CDR1 and CDR2 (germline): MNHEY, SVGAGI. Between the trimmed V and J ends, which lost 10 bases and 9 bases, there was a span of 13 bases. This CDR3 is built from 11 residues. The CDR3 protein is CATSLAAEQFF. For the CDR3, the DNA is TGTGCCACGTCTCTGGCGGCTGAGCAGTTCTTC.

CDR3 coding DNA: TGTGCCAGCAGCGTAGTGGGGGGCGTCACTGAAGCTTTCTTT. Its translation: CASSVVGGVTEAFF. V is TRBV9 and J is TRBJ1-1; perhaps TRBD1 as D (6 bases). Germline CDR1 SGDLS, CDR2 YYNGEE. Trimming took off 0 bases at V and 4 bases at J, with 10 bases between the two ends. There are 14 residues in the CDR3.

This chain joins TRBV14 and TRBJ2-2; the D is unclear. The length of the CDR3 is 14 residues. Between the trimmed V and J ends, which lost 8 bases and 3 bases, there was a span of 13 bases. Germline V CDR1 and CDR2: SGHDN, FVKESK. Written as DNA, the CDR3 is TGTGCCAGCCGCCCCGTACAAGACACCGGGGAGCTGTTTTTT. This gives the protein CASRPVQDTGELFF.

This clone was counted between two and nine times. This chain links TRBV5-1 with TRBJ1-3; maybe TRBD1 (5 bases). The CDR3 runs to 15 residues. Trimming cost V 3 bases and J 4 bases, with 14 bases left between them. Germline CDR1 SGHRS, CDR2 YFSETQ. CDR3 DNA sequence: TGCGCCAGCAGCTCCACCGGGACGCAAGGAAACACCATATATTTT. Amino acid sequence: CASSSTGTQGNTIYF.

Only one count was recorded for this clone. The chain links TRBV6-5 to TRBJ2-1; D remains ambiguous. Per germline, CDR1 MNHEY and CDR2 SVGAGI. The CDR3 runs 12 residues. Trimming took off 5 bases at V and 10 bases at J, with 12 bases between the two ends. CDR3 DNA sequence: TGTGCCAGCAGTGCCGGCCCCCGAGAGCAGTTCTTC. Its translation is CASSAGPREQFF.

This sequence joins TRBV6-6 and TRBJ2-3; D gene unclear. The CDR3 extends over 16 amino acids. V was clipped by 0 bases and J by 2 bases, with 12 bases between them. Germline V gene lookup returns CDR1 MNHNY and CDR2 SVGAGI (reference sequence). The CDR3 sequence: CASSYSFTVLTDTQYF. The CDR3 coding sequence is TGTGCCAGCAGTTACTCGTTTACAGTCCTCACAGATACGCAGTATTTT.

This clone turned up a few times. The sample has other DNA sequences that encode this CDR3 too. The J gene is TRBJ1-2, the V gene TRBV27, with D tentatively TRBD1 (5 bases). The CDR3 extends over 14 amino acids. Trimming took 6 bases from V and 1 from J, leaving 12 bases between them. CDR1 and CDR2 from the germline V gene are MNHEY and SMNVEV (reference sequence). As DNA, the CDR3 is TGTGCCAGCAGCCCCCTGGGGGGTAACTATGGCTACACCTTC. Encoded protein: CASSPLGGNYGYTF.

This clone was observed a handful of times. V gene TRBV4-1 combines with J gene TRBJ1-6, with TRBD1 matching 8 bases. CDR3 length: 13 residues. The germline gives CDR1 MGHRA, CDR2 YSYEKL. The ends lost 5 bases at V and 10 bases at J; junction bases unmatched: 4. Written as DNA, the CDR3 is TGCGCCAGCAGCACAGGGGGGTCGTCACCCCTCCACTTT. It specifies CASSTGGSSPLHF.

The chain joins TRBV27 to TRBJ2-6; perhaps TRBD2 as D (6 bases). Trimming cost V 3 bases and J 1 base, with 7 bases left between them. From germline, CDR1 is MNHEY and CDR2 SMNVEV (reference sequence). The CDR3 covers 15 residues. CDR3 nucleotide sequence: TGTGCCAGCAGTTTTGGAGGGTCTGGGGCCAACGTCCTGACTTTC. This translates into CASSFGGSGANVLTF. The entire variable domain, with the rest obtained from reference TRBV27 and TRBJ2-6, is as follows: EAQVTQNPRYLITVTGKKLTVTCSQNMNHEYMSWYRQDPGLGLRQIYYSMNVEVTDKGDVPEGYKVSRKEKRNFPLILESPSPNQTSLYFCASSFGGSGANVLTFGAGSRLTVL.

This chain joins TRBV7-9 and TRBJ1-1, with no clear D. Trimming left V 4 bases short and J 1 base short, with 13 bases between. In germline, CDR1 is SEHNR, CDR2 FQNEAQ (reference sequence). This CDR3 has 15 amino acids. This CDR3 reads CASSSARHRNTEAFF. The CDR3 DNA is TGTGCCAGCAGCTCAGCGCGACACAGGAACACTGAAGCTTTCTTT.

J is TRBJ2-1 and V is TRBV29-1; 7 nucleotides line up with TRBD1. Germline CDR1 reads SQVTM; CDR2 reads ANQGSEA. The CDR3 runs 16 residues. V was pared by 5 bases and J by 5 bases, with 15 bases of the junction left unmatched. The CDR3 sequence: CSVWVHLGQVNNEQFF. The CDR3 DNA follows: TGCAGCGTTTGGGTCCATTTAGGACAGGTTAACAATGAGCAGTTCTTC.

In its sample, this clone was seen a few times. V is TRBV19 and J is TRBJ1-5, with a weak D call TRBD1 (6 bases). Trimming removed 6 bases from V and 2 bases from J, with 14 bases in between. This CDR3 is 15 amino acids long. Germline lookup yields CDR1 LNHDA and CDR2 SQIVND (reference sequence). The CDR3 DNA reads TGTGCCAGTAGCTTCTCAGGGGTCGGCAATCAGCCCCAGCATTTT. This translates into CASSFSGVGNQPQHF.

The V gene is TRBV2, the J gene TRBJ2-7, with a weak D call TRBD2 (6 bases). Germline CDR1 reads SNHLY; CDR2 reads FYNNEI. The CDR3 contains 16 residues. The germline V and J ends were trimmed by 4 bases and 4 bases, with 20 bases remaining between them. This CDR3 is CASSVLQGAGTYEQYF. The CDR3 DNA sequence: TGTGCCAGCAGTGTTCTTCAGGGCGCGGGGACGTACGAGCAGTACTTC.

This sequence joins TRBV27 and TRBJ2-7; D gene uncertain. The germline gives CDR1 MNHEY, CDR2 SMNVEV (reference sequence). Trimming pared 3 bases from V and 3 bases from J, leaving 6 bases between. The CDR3 runs to 12 residues. The CDR3 sequence: CASSFNGYEQYF. The CDR3 nucleotides read TGTGCCAGCAGTTTTAATGGCTACGAGCAGTACTTC.

The rearrangement joins TRBV30 to TRBJ2-7, with D possibly being TRBD2 (5 bases). The CDR3 has 12 amino acids. Germline assignment: CDR1 GTSNPN and CDR2 SVGIG (reference sequence). V lost 1 base and J lost 4, with 8 bases in between. In DNA, the CDR3 is TGTGCCTGGAGTGCGACGGGATACGAGCAGTACTTC. This gives the protein CAWSATGYEQYF.

The V and J genes are TRBV27 and TRBJ1-5; D is uncertain. Germline V lookup: CDR1 MNHEY, CDR2 SMNVEV (reference sequence). The ends were cut back, 6 bases at V and 2 bases at J, with 11 bases in the middle. This CDR3 contains 14 residues. CDR3 DNA sequence: TGTGCCAGCAGCCTTACAAGGGGCAATCAGCCCCAGCATTTT. This sequence encodes CASSLTRGNQPQHF.

The V and J genes are TRBV19 and TRBJ1-2; 8 nucleotides align to TRBD1. The CDR3 has 11 residues. V gave up 10 bases and J gave up 4 bases; unmatched junction bases: 2. Per germline, CDR1 LNHDA and CDR2 SQIVND (reference sequence). The CDR3 DNA reads TGTGCCACCCAGGGGGCCTATGGCTACACCTTC. Protein product: CATQGAYGYTF.

The chain combines TRBV13 with TRBJ2-5; possibly TRBD2 for D (5 bases). Trimming removed 3 bases from V and 4 bases from J, with 15 bases in between. CDR3 length: 15 residues. Germline CDR1 PRHDT, CDR2 FYEKMQ (reference sequence). The CDR3 region is CASSFRGRPGETQYF. The CDR3 nucleotides are TGTGCCAGCAGCTTTCGCGGGCGGCCGGGAGAGACCCAGTACTTC.

The chain uses TRBV2 and TRBJ2-7, with D uncertain. V lost 2 bases and J lost 3, with 11 bases in between. CDR1 is SNHLY and CDR2 is FYNNEI in the germline V gene. The CDR3 has 14 residues. The CDR3 is CASSETSRDYEQYF. CDR3 in DNA: TGTGCCAGCAGTGAAACTTCACGCGACTACGAGCAGTACTTC.

This clone has only a few counts. The chain carries TRBV6-1 and TRBJ1-1; 11 nucleotides line up with TRBD1. Losses at the gene ends were 4 bases for V and 1 base for J; bases not matched to a gene: 11. The germline CDR1 and CDR2 sequences are MNHNS and SASEGT. CDR3 size: 18 residues. CDR3 DNA: TGTGCCAGCAGTGCACCTCCCGGACAGGGGGCGGAGAACACTGAAGCTTTCTTT. It codes for CASSAPPGQGAENTEAFF.

This clone came up a few times. The V call is TRBV15, the J call TRBJ2-1; 13 bases are a match to TRBD2. The CDR3 is 16 residues long. Germline V gene lookup returns CDR1 LNHNV and CDR2 YYDKDF (reference sequence). Losses at the gene ends were 3 bases for V and 7 bases for J; bases not matched to a gene: 6. CDR3 protein: CATSRFRTSGGNEQFF. The CDR3 DNA reads as TGTGCCACCAGCAGGTTCAGGACTAGCGGGGGAAATGAGCAGTTCTTC.